The source of this T cell receptor (beta chain) is a study of blood T cells in healthy people across ages. Next came a second PCR, run for about 7 to 12 cycles, which used a sample-barcoded 5' primer along with a J-beta primer mix. A tag from a template-switch adaptor with 12 random nucleotides marked each cDNA molecule. MiXCR was run by TCRdb on the 5' RACE reads, yielding one entry per CDR3 protein. The sample carries fewer than 800,000 distinct CDR3 sequences, around half recorded once. The CDR3 is 17 residues long. In germline, CDR1 is SGHTA, CDR2 FQGTGA. At least ten counts were recorded for this clonotype. Sequence at one end of the junction differs from germline and may be a read error.

This chain links TRBV7-3 with TRBJ2-6, with TRBD1 identical over 11 bases. What was sequenced was blood. The origin of this receptor is a woman in her sixties or seventies in good health. In DNA form, the CDR3 reads TGCGCCAGCAGCCTTGGGACAGGGGGTTCTGGGGCCAACGTCCTGACTTTC. It encodes CASSLGTGGSGANVLTF.